This is a list of T cell receptor beta chains from one sample in a study of T cell responses to AZD1222 COVID-19 vaccine. Libraries were prepared by immunoSEQ multiplex PCR; TCRdb keeps only in-frame clonotypes and omits some of them. The data show around 140,000 clones, 93% seen once. The sample was peripheral blood, taken on day 0 of AZD1222 vaccination. The source of these receptors is an adult in good health. CDR3s include the opening cysteine and the closing phenylalanine or tryptophan. Fields, in order: CDR3 length, D gene, clone size, J gene, V gene, CDR3 DNA, CDR3 protein. D genes are given only for firm matches. Not all rows give a size; the values are once, few, many and, for expanded clones, a class.

length: 14
D: TRBD1
size: .
J: TRBJ1-1
V: TRBV28
DNA: TGTGCCAGCATTGGGGGACAGAAGAACACTGAAGCTTTCTTT
CDR3: CASIGGQKNTEAFF

length: 13
D: .
size: .
J: TRBJ1-1
V: TRBV19
DNA: TGTGCCAGTTGCCCGGACAGCTTCACTGAAGCTTTCTTT
CDR3: CASCPDSFTEAFF

length: 14
D: .
size: .
J: TRBJ2-4
V: TRBV7-9
DNA: TGTGCCAGCAGCTTAGTCGGCGGGCAAAACATTCAGTACTTC
CDR3: CASSLVGGQNIQYF

length: 13
D: .
size: .
J: TRBJ2-7
V: TRBV7-2
DNA: TGTGCCAGCAGTTCTGACCCAGGGGACGAGCAGTACTTC
CDR3: CASSSDPGDEQYF

length: 13
D: .
size: .
J: TRBJ1-2
V: TRBV12-3/TRBV12-4
DNA: TGTGCCAGCAGTTTTCTTGGGGATCAGGGCTACACCTTC
CDR3: CASSFLGDQGYTF

length: 12
D: .
size: .
J: TRBJ2-2
V: TRBV28
DNA: TGTGCCAGCAGCCTTAATACCGGGGAGCTGTTTTTT
CDR3: CASSLNTGELFF

length: 14
D: .
size: .
J: TRBJ1-2
V: TRBV2
DNA: TGTGCCAGCATCGAGGGGTCCCCAATCGGTGGCTACACCTTC
CDR3: CASIEGSPIGGYTF

length: 19
D: TRBD2
size: many
J: TRBJ2-3
V: TRBV29-1
DNA: TGCAGCGTTGAAGGCGGTACCGGGACTAGCGTTGGGTTCGCAGATACGCAGTATTTT
CDR3: CSVEGGTGTSVGFADTQYF

length: 15
D: TRBD1
size: .
J: TRBJ1-1
V: TRBV9
DNA: TGTGCCAGCAGCCGGACAGGGAGGTTTGGCACTGAAGCTTTCTTT
CDR3: CASSRTGRFGTEAFF

length: 16
D: TRBD2
size: .
J: TRBJ2-7
V: TRBV19
DNA: TGTGCCAGTAGTCATGGTGGGGCGGGAGTATCGTACGAGCAGTACTTC
CDR3: CASSHGGAGVSYEQYF

length: 13
D: .
size: .
J: TRBJ2-7
V: TRBV9
DNA: TGTGCCAGCAGCAGCCAATGGGGGGACGAGCAGTACTTC
CDR3: CASSSQWGDEQYF

length: 17
D: .
size: .
J: TRBJ1-1
V: TRBV1
DNA: TGCACCAGCAGCCAAGAAGATCCCAGGGGGCTTAACACTGAAGCTTTCTTT
CDR3: CTSSQEDPRGLNTEAFF

length: 13
D: .
size: .
J: TRBJ2-7
V: TRBV6-1
DNA: TGTGCCAGCAGTGAAAGGACCTCCTACGAGCAGTACTTC
CDR3: CASSERTSYEQYF

length: 14
D: .
size: once
J: TRBJ2-3
V: TRBV7-9
DNA: TGTGCCAGCAGAAGGGACTCCAGCACAGATACGCAGTATTTT
CDR3: CASRRDSSTDTQYF

length: 12
D: .
size: .
J: TRBJ1-1
V: TRBV30
DNA: TGTGCCTGGAGTGACGGGACCACTGAAGCTTTCTTT
CDR3: CAWSDGTTEAFF

length: 14
D: .
size: .
J: TRBJ1-6
V: TRBV30
DNA: TGTGCCTGGAGTGTAGGTAACTCAGGATCACCCCTCCACTTT
CDR3: CAWSVGNSGSPLHF

length: 14
D: .
size: .
J: TRBJ1-1
V: TRBV28
DNA: TGTGCCAGCACCTCTCGGGGGCCTTCAACCGAAGCTTTCTTT
CDR3: CASTSRGPSTEAFF

length: 15
D: .
size: .
J: TRBJ1-5
V: TRBV7-2
DNA: TGTGCCAGCAGCTTAGAGGGGGGAAGCAATCAGCCCCAGCATTTT
CDR3: CASSLEGGSNQPQHF

length: 14
D: TRBD1
size: .
J: TRBJ1-3
V: TRBV11-2
DNA: TGTGCCAGCAGCAGGGACAGGGGAGGAAACACCATATATTTT
CDR3: CASSRDRGGNTIYF